Below, 4 T cell receptor beta chains from the same sample are listed, as sequenced in a study of CD8 T cells in Susac syndrome. RNA was extracted with the RNeasy kit, and a quantity of roughly 0.5 to 1 ug was reverse transcribed using random hexamers. TCRdb used MiXCR to reprocess the immunoSEQ multiplex PCR reads, holding one entry per CDR3 protein. This repertoire shows roughly 250,000 distinct CDR3 sequences, less than 96% found once; its top ten account for approximately 0.094%. Sequencing was performed on CD4+ T cells from PBMCs. The receptors here all came from a human donor with Susac syndrome.

This chain connects TRBV18 to TRBJ1-2, with TRBD1 identical over 10 bases. The CDR3 runs to 13 residues. Germline CDR1 KGHSH, CDR2 LQKENI. After removal of 6 bases from V and 4 bases from J, the junction contained 2 bases not matched to a gene. CDR3 loop: CASSGQGSYGYTF. The CDR3 coding sequence is TGTGCCAGCTCGGGACAGGGGTCCTATGGCTACACCTTC. Variable domain in full (rest from reference TRBV18 and TRBJ1-2): NAGVMQNPRHLVRRRGQEARLRCSPMKGHSHVYWYRQLPEEGLKFMVYLQKENIIDESGMPKERFSAEFPKEGPSILRIQQVVRGDSAAYFCASSGQGSYGYTFGSGTRLTVV.

The rearrangement joins TRBV29-1 to TRBJ2-3; weak D call: TRBD2 (5 bases). Germline-derived CDR1 and CDR2 are SQVTM and ANQGSEA. Trimming cost V 5 bases and J 1 base, with 16 bases left between them. The CDR3 is 15 residues long. The CDR3 DNA is TGCAGCGTTCTGTTTGGAGGTGGGGGCACAGATACGCAGTATTTT. This sequence encodes CSVLFGGGGTDTQYF.

V usage is TRBV15 and J usage is TRBJ1-2; D unclear. Germline-derived CDR1 and CDR2 are LNHNV and YYDKDF (reference sequence). The V end lost 5 bases, the J end lost 5 bases, and 15 bases lay between the germline ends. This CDR3 comprises 14 residues. This CDR3 is CATSEGRVEYGYTF. The DNA for the CDR3 is TGTGCCACCAGCGAAGGACGCGTCGAATATGGCTACACCTTC.

Here the CDR3 DNA reads TGCACCAGCAGCATACCTGGGCTAGCGCCCACAGATACGCAGTATTTT. Protein sequence: CTSSIPGLAPTDTQYF. The chain is built from TRBV1 and TRBJ2-3; the D call of TRBD2 is as the table states it, not checked on the DNA. TRBV1 is given as a pseudogene. The CDR3 sequence is 16 residues long.